Listed here is a single T cell receptor beta chain. What it recognizes is unknown. Thawed PBMCs were FACS-sorted into unstimulated CD4+CD25+CD127- regulatory T cells, CD4+CD25- non-regulatory cells, CD4 and CD8 cells. Thawed PBMCs were rested overnight at 37°C with roughly 200 IU/ml IL-2 before regulatory T cell sorting. Assay used: immunoSEQ multiplex PCR; TCRdb lists only in-frame clones, some missing. This repertoire shows tens of thousands of clones, more than 80% found once; its top ten account for about 0.71%. This entry comes from a study of Tregs in tolerant kidney transplant recipients. Study-wide results and limits: Validation in larger populations is needed because few patients were studied.

V dropped 0 bases and J dropped 3; count of bases not matched to a gene: 16. CDR3 length: 19 residues. CDR1 is SGHRS and CDR2 is YFSETQ in the germline V gene. Material: Tregs from blood. V is TRBV5-1 and J is TRBJ2-7; 9 nucleotides line up with TRBD2. The sequence was obtained from a human donor in good health. For the CDR3, the DNA is TGCGCCAGCAGCTTGGGGGGGCCGGGTAGCGGGAGCCCTCTCTACGAGCAGTACTTC. Protein product: CASSLGGPGSGSPLYEQYF.